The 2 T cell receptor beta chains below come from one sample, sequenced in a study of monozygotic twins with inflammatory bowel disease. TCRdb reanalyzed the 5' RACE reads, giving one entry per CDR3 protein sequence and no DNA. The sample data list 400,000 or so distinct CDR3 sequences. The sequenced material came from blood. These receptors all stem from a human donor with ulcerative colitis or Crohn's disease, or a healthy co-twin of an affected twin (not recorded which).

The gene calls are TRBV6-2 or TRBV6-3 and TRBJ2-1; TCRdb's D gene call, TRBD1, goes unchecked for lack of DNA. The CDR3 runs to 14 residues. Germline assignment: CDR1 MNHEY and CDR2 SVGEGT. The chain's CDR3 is CASSYRQGKDEQFF.

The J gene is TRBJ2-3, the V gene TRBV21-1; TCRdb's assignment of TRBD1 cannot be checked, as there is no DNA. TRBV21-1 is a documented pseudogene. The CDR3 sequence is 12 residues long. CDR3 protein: CASSHRADTQYF.